The 19 T cell receptor beta chains below all came from one sample that was sequenced in a study of T-cell memory formation after mild COVID-19. TCRdb re-derived calls from the 5' RACE reads in MiXCR, one entry per CDR3 protein. The sample carries 150,000 to 200,000 distinct CDR3 sequences, around 10% recorded once. Sequencing used PBMCs or a T cell subset sorted from them (not recorded which). All receptors derive from a man between 18 and 29 years old who had mild COVID-19 (a few samples of this study predate the infection). Cell type and time point are not known.

This clonotype appeared a few times. V and J are TRBV20-1 and TRBJ2-3, with 9 bases aligning to TRBD2. The CDR3 is 16 amino acids. Trimming removed 4 bases from V and 4 bases from J; junction bases left unmatched: 12. CDR1 and CDR2 from the germline V gene are DFQATT and SNEGSKA (reference sequence). This CDR3 reads CSAMEGLAGWADTQYF. CDR3 DNA: TGCAGTGCTATGGAGGGGCTAGCGGGGTGGGCAGATACGCAGTATTTT.

The chain links TRBV20-1 to TRBJ1-6; D is unresolved. From germline, CDR1 is DFQATT and CDR2 SNEGSKA (reference sequence). The CDR3 runs to 15 residues. CDR3 sequence (DNA): TGCACCAGTGCGAGCCCCAGCGGCCCACCCGAGCCCCTCCACTTT. Amino acid sequence: CTSASPSGPPEPLHF.

The chain joins TRBV24-1 to TRBJ2-1; perhaps D is TRBD1 or TRBD2 (5 bases each). CDR3 length equals 13 residues. V gave up 7 bases and J gave up 2 bases, with 8 bases separating them. The germline gives CDR1 KGHDR, CDR2 SFDVKD. The CDR3 DNA reads TGTGCCACCAGCGGGGACCCCTACAATGAGCAGTTCTTC. It yields the protein CATSGDPYNEQFF.

The chain couples TRBV27 to TRBJ2-2; 12 positions agree with TRBD1. Germline assignment: CDR1 MNHEY and CDR2 SMNVEV (reference sequence). The CDR3 has 15 residues. V shed 6 bases, J shed 7 bases, and the junction held 6 bases outside the gene matches. The CDR3 spells CASSTGQGAVGELFF. The CDR3 nucleotides are TGTGCCAGCAGCACGGGACAGGGGGCTGTCGGGGAGCTGTTTTTT.

This clonotype was seen at least ten times. The chain links TRBV7-2 to TRBJ2-1; D is possibly TRBD2 (6 bases). The CDR3 consists of 15 residues. Trimming stripped 5 bases from V and 4 bases from J, with 15 bases between. Per germline, CDR1 SGHTA and CDR2 FQGNSA. The CDR3 loop reads CASSRDFSPYNEQFF. DNA of the CDR3: TGTGCCAGCAGCCGGGACTTCTCGCCTTACAATGAGCAGTTCTTC.

The V and J genes are TRBV29-1 and TRBJ2-5, with 9 positions matching TRBD1. Germline assignment: CDR1 SQVTM and CDR2 ANQGSEA. CDR3 length: 13 amino acids. With 7 bases clipped from V and 7 bases from J, the junction kept 10 bases outside the gene matches. The CDR3 here is CSDLEGQGGTQYF. In DNA form, the CDR3 reads TGCAGCGACCTAGAGGGACAGGGCGGGACCCAGTACTTC.

The chain uses TRBV18 and TRBJ1-2; D unclear. V lost 1 base, J lost 1 base, and 7 bases lay in between. CDR1 KGHSH and CDR2 LQKENI come from the germline V gene. The CDR3 consists of 14 residues. Written as DNA, the CDR3 is TGTGCCAGCTCACCACAGGACGGTAACTATGGCTACACCTTC. As protein: CASSPQDGNYGYTF.

Only a few counts were recorded for this clonotype. The rearrangement joins TRBV5-5 to TRBJ2-7; TRBD1 matches at 10 bases. Unmatched junction bases numbered 7, after V lost 4 bases and J lost 6 bases. Germline assignment: CDR1 SGHKS and CDR2 YYEKEE (reference sequence). CDR3 length: 14 residues. The DNA for the CDR3 is TGTGCCAGCAGCCACGACAGGGGGCGCGGCGAGCAGTACTTC. Translated: CASSHDRGRGEQYF. Together with reference TRBV5-5 and TRBJ2-7, the CDR3 gives the full variable domain: DAGVTQSPTHLIKTRGQQVTLRCSPISGHKSVSWYQQVLGQGPQFIFQYYEKEERGRGNFPDRFSARQFPNYSSELNVNALLLGDSALYLCASSHDRGRGEQYFGPGTRLTVT.

This clonotype came up a few times. The chain has TRBV7-3 and TRBJ2-1; 8 bases are a match to TRBD2. In germline, CDR1 is SGHTA, CDR2 FQGTGA. The CDR3 totals 15 residues. J gave up 0 bases and V 5 bases, and 3 bases lay outside the gene matches. CDR3 loop: CASSQGTSSYNEQFF. CDR3 nucleotides: TGTGCCAGCAGCCAAGGGACTAGCTCCTACAATGAGCAGTTCTTC.

This chain connects TRBV2 to TRBJ2-7; no firm D call. This CDR3 comprises 10 residues. The germline gives CDR1 SNHLY, CDR2 FYNNEI. The V end lost 3 bases, the J end lost 9 bases, and 6 bases lay between the germline ends. Written as DNA, the CDR3 is TGTGCCAGCAGTGATCCTTGGCAGTACTTC. Amino acid sequence: CASSDPWQYF. Based on the CDR3 plus reference TRBV2 and TRBJ2-7, the full variable domain is EPEVTQTPSHQVTQMGQEVILRCVPISNHLYFYWYRQILGQKVEFLVSFYNNEISEKSEIFDDQFSVERPDGSNFTLKIRSTKLEDSAMYFCASSDPWQYFGPGTRLTVT.

J is TRBJ1-5 and V is TRBV7-6; the D gene is possibly TRBD1 (5 bases). Trimming took off 0 bases at V and 6 bases at J, with 15 bases between the two ends. The CDR3 covers 16 residues. The germline CDR1 and CDR2 sequences are SGHVS and FNYEAQ. CDR3 sequence reads: CASSLAFRGLVQPQHF. The CDR3 region has the DNA TGTGCCAGCAGCTTAGCGTTTAGGGGTTTGGTTCAGCCCCAGCATTTT.

This clonotype was counted ten times or more. The chain is built from TRBV20-1 and TRBJ2-3; D gene unclear. This CDR3 spans 15 amino acids. V was trimmed by 3 bases and J by 3 bases, leaving 16 bases between them. The V gene's germline CDR1 is DFQATT and CDR2 SNEGSKA (reference sequence). The CDR3 DNA sequence: TGCAGTGCTAGGGCAGCCGAAGGAATTACAGATACGCAGTATTTT. As protein: CSARAAEGITDTQYF.

Only a few counts were recorded for this clonotype. The chain joins TRBV4-3 to TRBJ1-5; 9 bases map to TRBD1. The CDR3 covers 14 residues. Germline lookup yields CDR1 LGHNA and CDR2 YSLEER. The J segment lost 10 bases and the V segment lost 1 base, leaving 5 bases of the junction unmatched. CDR3 sequence reads: CASSQGDRGGPQHF. For the CDR3, the DNA is TGCGCCAGCAGCCAAGGCGACAGGGGGGGACCCCAGCATTTT.

This clonotype has just a few counts. V usage is TRBV7-9 and J usage is TRBJ2-3; 8 bases agree with TRBD2. The CDR3 has 13 amino acids. Germline trimming cut 8 bases from V and 3 bases from J; bases unmatched to any gene: 4. Germline V gene data show CDR1 as SEHNR and CDR2 as FQNEAQ (reference sequence). CDR3 in DNA: TGTGCCAGCGAAGCTAGCGGGACAGATACGCAGTATTTT. Its protein is CASEASGTDTQYF. Full variable domain (rest looked up from reference TRBV7-9 and TRBJ2-3): DTGVSQNPRHKITKRGQNVTFRCDPISEHNRLYWYRQTLGQGPEFLTYFQNEAQLEKSRLLSDRFSAERPKGSFSTLEIQRTEQGDSAMYLCASEASGTDTQYFGPGTRLTVL.

This clonotype appeared a few times. The CDR3 nucleotides read TGCAGTGCTAGAGTTACGACAGGGGATGAAAAACTGTTTTTT. It translates to CSARVTTGDEKLFF. The gene calls are TRBV20-1 and TRBJ1-4; 8 positions agree with TRBD1. J lost 6 bases, V lost 1 base, and 4 bases had no gene match. The CDR3 is 14 residues long. CDR1 and CDR2 from the germline V gene are DFQATT and SNEGSKA (reference sequence).

The table lists this clonotype with a few counts. The V gene is TRBV29-1, the J gene TRBJ2-5; TRBD2 matches 11 bases. J lost 4 bases, V lost 6 bases, and 4 bases had no gene match. The CDR3 loop spans 13 amino acids. Germline lookup yields CDR1 SQVTM and CDR2 ANQGSEA. The CDR3 nucleotides read TGCAGCGTCTCCGGGACTAGCGGAGAGACCCAGTACTTC. Translation gives CSVSGTSGETQYF.

This CDR3 reads CASSLGFGTEKNIQYF. The CDR3 DNA is TGTGCCAGCAGTCTTGGATTCGGGACCGAGAAAAACATTCAGTACTTC. The chain links TRBV12-3 or TRBV12-4 to TRBJ2-4; either TRBD1 or TRBD2 may supply D (5 bases each). The CDR3 runs to 16 residues. The V gene lost 5 bases and the J gene lost 4 bases, with 18 bases spanning the gap.

Ten or more counts support this clonotype. The V and J genes are TRBV3-1 and TRBJ1-2; D is possibly TRBD1 (5 bases). V dropped 4 bases and J dropped 4 bases, with 16 bases sitting between them. The CDR3 extends over 15 amino acids. CDR1 is LGHDT and CDR2 is YNNKEL in the germline V gene (reference sequence). CDR3 residues: CASSLGDGYFYGYTF. As DNA, the CDR3 is TGTGCCAGCAGCCTTGGGGACGGCTACTTCTATGGCTACACCTTC. Full variable domain (remainder filled in from reference TRBV3-1 and TRBJ1-2): DTAVSQTPKYLVTQMGNDKSIKCEQNLGHDTMYWYKQDSKKFLKIMFSYNNKELIINETVPNRFSPKSPDKAHLNLHINSLELGDSAVYFCASSLGDGYFYGYTFGSGTRLTVV.

A single count supports this clonotype. The genes are TRBV20-1 and TRBJ1-1; TRBD1 agrees at 7 bases. Germline V gene data show CDR1 as DFQATT and CDR2 as SNEGSKA (reference sequence). This CDR3 spans 14 amino acids. The trim removed 6 bases at V and 3 bases at J, leaving 10 bases unmatched. CDR3 loop: CSARKGAPDTEAFF. The CDR3 DNA sequence: TGCAGTGCCCGCAAGGGGGCCCCGGACACTGAAGCTTTCTTT.